These T cell receptor beta chains were read from a single sample in a study of shared clonotypes between healthy human individuals. Repertoires were generated with immunoSEQ multiplex PCR, while TCRdb's copy carries only in-frame clones and drops some. The table lists around 980,000 clones, approximately 80% of them singletons. The specimen sequenced was memory CD4+ T cells from PBMCs. The receptors stem from a man aged 18-30 years in good health. Some clones in this sample may be carry-over from other donors' samples. Each CDR3 is given with its conserved first and last residue. A D gene is named only where the DNA matches it firmly. Size is stated for part of the rows, as once, few or many counts, or as a class when the clone is expanded.

>NA|TRBJ2-7|NA|TRBV5-1
TGCGCCAGCAGCTTCGGAGTCGATTCCGAGCAGTACTTC
CASSFGVDSEQYF
>NA|TRBJ2-7|NA|TRBV28
TGTGCCAGCAACCCCCGGGGTGTCAACGAGCAGTACTTC
CASNPRGVNEQYF
>NA|TRBJ2-3|NA|TRBV19
TGTGCCAGTAGGAGGGGGGGGGCCCCGGATACGCAGTATTTT
CASRRGGAPDTQYF
>NA|TRBJ1-5|NA|TRBV28
TGTGCCAGCAGTTTACCGTTTGGCAATCAGCCCCAGCATTTT
CASSLPFGNQPQHF
>NA|TRBJ2-2|NA|TRBV11-3
TGTGCCAGCAGCTCCCCTCCCGGGGAGCTGTTTTTT
CASSSPPGELFF
>NA|TRBJ1-4|NA|TRBV5-3
TGTGCCAGAAGCCGAACCGGACAGATAAAAAATGAAAAACTGTTTTTT
CARSRTGQIKNEKLFF
>NA|TRBJ1-4|NA|TRBV27
TGTGCCAGCAGTACTATCGAGTTGGGCAGAAAACTGTTTTTT
CASSTIELGRKLFF
>many|TRBJ1-2|NA|TRBV19
TGTGCCAGTAGTCCTCGTCCCGGATATGGCTACACCTTC
CASSPRPGYGYTF
>many|TRBJ1-5|NA|TRBV2
TGTGCCAGCACCGAAACAGCCGCCGAGTGGCCCCAGCATTTT
CASTETAAEWPQHF
>NA|TRBJ1-6|TRBD1|TRBV11-2
TGTGCCAGCAGCTTAGGAGGACAGGGTGCCTATAATTCACCCCTCCACTTT
CASSLGGQGAYNSPLHF
>many|TRBJ1-3|NA|TRBV5-1
TGCGCCAGCAGCTTGGATGGTTCAGGGGACACCATATATTTT
CASSLDGSGDTIYF
>NA|TRBJ2-3|NA|TRBV7-2
TGTGCCAGCAGCTTAGTGAGAGATACGCAGTATTTT
CASSLVRDTQYF
>few|TRBJ2-7|TRBD2|TRBV19
TGTGCCAGCAGCGCGGGGGGGGCTTACTACGAGCAGTACTTC
CASSAGGAYYEQYF
>NA|TRBJ2-4|TRBD1|TRBV5-8
TGTGCCAGCAGCTCAGGGTACAACAGGGGGAACATTCAGTACTTC
CASSSGYNRGNIQYF